This TCR beta chain was found in a study of T cell responses to AZD1222 COVID-19 vaccine. Germline V gives CDR1 LGHDT, CDR2 YNNKEL (reference sequence). V lost 5 bases to trimming and J lost 0 bases, with 11 bases between them. The CDR3 is 15 amino acids. Generated by immunoSEQ multiplex PCR, the TCRdb table keeps only in-frame clones and is missing some. The top ten hold about 3.6% of the sample, which has about 150,000 clones, roughly 90% seen once. Analysis merged second doses at about 4 or about 12 weeks. The source of this sequence is an adult who received the AZD1222 COVID-19 vaccine. The rearrangement uses TRBV3-1 (or the pseudogene TRBV3-2) and TRBJ1-3; D might be TRBD1 (6 bases). The sequencing used peripheral blood, collected 28 days after the second AZD1222 dose. CDR3 loop: CASSMDSVSGNTIYF. The CDR3 DNA reads TGTGCCAGCAGCATGGACAGCGTCTCTGGAAACACCATATATTTT.